One TCR beta chain is described in this entry. The antigen it recognizes is unknown. Base qualities were left out, and no much larger clone turns up one base away. The CDR3 starts with the cysteine, ends with the phenylalanine, and has 16 residues. Solely the CDR3 DNA is kept, with 48 bases framed from the first base. Deletion took 0 bases off V and 6 bases off J, with a span of 15 bases between the germline ends. The germline V gene (reference sequence) sets CDR1 to SGHNT and CDR2 to YYREEE. The library was produced with the immunoSEQ multiplex PCR assay. TCRdb provides this immuneACCESS table in a form limited to in-frame rearrangements. Some clones are lacking; in checked studies, under half of them reflect an unresolved V gene, and why the rest are absent is not known. The sample table contains fewer than 200,000 clones; only one count was recorded for around 90% of them. Clones ranked in the top ten supply more than 1.3% of the sample.

This sample stems from a study of control samples from healthy donors and cancer patients (dated by TCRdb to the early 2020s). Sample: blood. The sequence joins TRBV5-4 to TRBJ2-2; the D gene is possibly TRBD1, with 6 bases matching. The sequence derives from a woman in her forties or fifties in good health. This receptor carries the CDR3 CASSLAKGGRAGELFF. The DNA is TGTGCCAGCAGCTTGGCCAAAGGGGGAAGAGCCGGGGAGCTGTTTTTT.